This T cell receptor (beta chain) was sequenced in a study of T cells in Graves' hyperthyroidism and ophthalmopathy. Recently diagnosed hyperthyroidism of less than 2 months' duration affected patients aged 18 to 65. Lactation, pregnancy, other autoimmune disease or uncontrolled infection excluded patients. Diagnoses rested on clinical symptoms, serum thyroxine and TRAb, thyroid ultrasound and orbital computed tomography. Amplified TCR beta CDR3 regions derived from RNA transcripts. An initial round of RT-PCR targeting the TCR CDR3 relied on the HTBI primer set. MiXCR was run by TCRdb on the multiplex PCR reads, yielding one entry per CDR3 protein. The table has about 98,000 distinct CDR3 sequences, around 40% seen once; the top ten hold roughly a tenth. The sample consisted of peripheral blood or thyroid tissue (not recorded which). The sequence was collected from a woman in her twenties or thirties with Graves' hyperthyroidism.

The CDR3 sequence is CATSRGGTGYTEAFF. CDR3 nucleotides: TGTGCCACCAGCAGGGGGGGGACAGGGTACACTGAAGCTTTCTTT. This rearrangement joins TRBV15 to TRBJ1-1; 9 bases match TRBD1. The CDR3 runs to 15 residues. Germline CDR1 LNHNV, CDR2 YYDKDF (reference sequence). Unmatched junction bases numbered 5, after V lost 3 bases and J lost 3 bases.